This entry lists 17 T cell receptor beta chains sequenced from one sample in a study of CXCR3-negative and CXCR3-positive naive CD8 T cells. 5' RACE with UMI labels generated the TRB cDNA libraries. TCRdb reanalyzed the 5' RACE reads and collapses them to one entry per CDR3 protein, without DNA. In total, the table holds over 80,000 distinct CDR3 sequences. Sample: naive CXCR3- CD8+ T cells from blood. Subset noted: CD45RO-CCR7+CD27+CD95- naive CD8+ T cells lacking CXCR3 (TNR3-). Receptors were obtained from a human donor in good health. Some clones in this sample may be carry-over from other donors' samples.

The V gene is TRBV27, the J gene TRBJ2-2. CDR3 length: 13 residues. Looked up from germline, CDR1 is MNHEY and CDR2 is SMNVEV (reference sequence). CDR3 protein: CASSRDVTGELFF.

V and J are TRBV5-5 and TRBJ2-4; the TCRdb call, TRBD2, lacks DNA for checking. Germline V CDR1 and CDR2: SGHKS, YYEKEE (reference sequence). The CDR3 totals 17 residues. CDR3 protein: CASSLWVAGLAKNIQYF.

V usage is TRBV29-1 and J usage is TRBJ2-7. This CDR3 contains 13 residues. The germline V gene has CDR1 SQVTM and CDR2 ANQGSEA. The chain's CDR3 is CSAGNGETYEQYF.

The chain combines TRBV6-2 or TRBV6-3 with TRBJ1-1; the D call from TCRdb, TRBD1, cannot be confirmed without DNA. The germline V gene encodes CDR1 MNHEY and CDR2 SVGEGT. The length of the CDR3 is 16 residues. CDR3 in amino acids: CASSFEGGGMNTEAFF.

The gene calls are TRBV12-3 or TRBV12-4 and TRBJ2-4; TCRdb designates TRBD1, a call that cannot be tested without DNA. This CDR3 comprises 15 residues. This CDR3 reads CASSKTGADKNIQYF.

This chain joins TRBV4-1 and TRBJ1-2. This CDR3 region has 15 residues. In germline, CDR1 is MGHRA, CDR2 YSYEKL. The CDR3 spells CASSQEEFSNYGYTF.

V gene TRBV7-9 combines with J gene TRBJ2-7. The CDR3 extends over 13 amino acids. CDR1 SEHNR and CDR2 FQNEAQ come from the germline V gene (reference sequence). CDR3: CASSSRSADEQYF. Combining the CDR3 with reference TRBV7-9 and TRBJ2-7 gives the whole variable domain DTGVSQNPRHKITKRGQNVTFRCDPISEHNRLYWYRQTLGQGPEFLTYFQNEAQLEKSRLLSDRFSAERPKGSFSTLEIQRTEQGDSAMYLCASSSRSADEQYFGPGTRLTVT.

V gene TRBV14 combines with J gene TRBJ2-7; TCRdb picks TRBD1, but there is no DNA to check that call. Germline values: CDR1 SGHDN, CDR2 FVKESK. The CDR3 is 17 residues long. CDR3 sequence: CASSPQNPGQGHYEQYF.

The chain uses TRBV21-1 and TRBJ1-5; TCRdb returns TRBD1, unconfirmable since there is no DNA. TRBV21-1 represents a pseudogene. CDR3 length: 13 amino acids. This CDR3 reads CASLTDTDQPQHF.

The chain recombines TRBV9 with TRBJ2-2. The germline CDR1 and CDR2 sequences are SGDLS and YYNGEE. The CDR3 has 12 residues. CDR3 sequence: CASNPDTGELFF.

The CDR3 sequence: CASSFPGLAATYEQYF. The chain combines TRBV28 with TRBJ2-7; TCRdb outputs TRBD2, but without DNA this stays unchecked. Germline V CDR1 and CDR2: MDHEN, SYDVKM. This CDR3 comprises 16 residues.

J is TRBJ2-5 and V is TRBV29-1; the TCRdb call, TRBD1, lacks DNA for checking. Germline values: CDR1 SQVTM, CDR2 ANQGSEA. This CDR3 comprises 14 residues. The CDR3 protein is CSVDADTLGQTQYF.

The chain combines TRBV28 with TRBJ2-5; no DNA is available, so the TRBD2 call from TCRdb remains unchecked. This CDR3 region has 15 residues. Germline V gene sequence: CDR1 MDHEN, CDR2 SYDVKM. CDR3 protein: CASSLWGLAEETQYF.

This sequence joins TRBV3-1 and TRBJ2-7. CDR1 is LGHDT and CDR2 is YNNKEL in the germline V gene (reference sequence). This CDR3 has 16 amino acids. The CDR3 reads CASSQGGRGHSYEQYF.

The chain uses TRBV7-8 and TRBJ2-1; TCRdb designates TRBD1, a call that cannot be tested without DNA. CDR3 length: 14 residues. Germline CDR1 SGHVS, CDR2 FQNEAQ. The CDR3 sequence is CASSLGDRGNEQFF.

The J gene is TRBJ2-7, the V gene TRBV4-2; no DNA is available, so the TRBD2 call from TCRdb remains unchecked. Germline lookup yields CDR1 LGHNA and CDR2 YNFKEQ. This CDR3 region has 17 residues. This CDR3 is CASSPLGRSSGPYEQYF.

This chain joins TRBV7-9 and TRBJ1-4; the TCRdb D gene call, TRBD1, has no DNA to confirm it. Germline values: CDR1 SEHNR, CDR2 FQNEAQ (reference sequence). The CDR3 is 13 residues long. CDR3 sequence reads: CARDTSTNEKLFF. The full variable domain, with the rest looked up from reference TRBV7-9 and TRBJ1-4, is DTGVSQNPRHKITKRGQNVTFRCDPISEHNRLYWYRQTLGQGPEFLTYFQNEAQLEKSRLLSDRFSAERPKGSFSTLEIQRTEQGDSAMYLCARDTSTNEKLFFGSGTQLSVL.